This TCR beta chain was observed in a study of blood T cell repertoires in COVID-19. Assignments of participants to cohorts depended upon their own reported clinical history. This CDR3 has 17 amino acids. Germline values: CDR1 MGHRA, CDR2 YSYEKL. Trimming removed 0 bases from V and 7 bases from J, with 19 bases in between. Assay: immunoSEQ multiplex PCR; the TCRdb copy retains only in-frame clones and omits some. The data contain some 220,000 clones, roughly 88% of them singletons. The sequenced material came from PBMCs or T cells enriched from blood (not recorded which). The TCR sequence derives from a woman aged 40 to 50 with acute COVID-19. The rearrangement uses TRBV4-1 and TRBJ1-5, with D tentatively TRBD1 (5 bases). CDR3 sequence: CASSQEGLGVVLQPQHF. The CDR3, as DNA: TGCGCCAGCAGCCAAGAGGGGTTAGGGGTAGTTTTGCAGCCCCAGCATTTT.